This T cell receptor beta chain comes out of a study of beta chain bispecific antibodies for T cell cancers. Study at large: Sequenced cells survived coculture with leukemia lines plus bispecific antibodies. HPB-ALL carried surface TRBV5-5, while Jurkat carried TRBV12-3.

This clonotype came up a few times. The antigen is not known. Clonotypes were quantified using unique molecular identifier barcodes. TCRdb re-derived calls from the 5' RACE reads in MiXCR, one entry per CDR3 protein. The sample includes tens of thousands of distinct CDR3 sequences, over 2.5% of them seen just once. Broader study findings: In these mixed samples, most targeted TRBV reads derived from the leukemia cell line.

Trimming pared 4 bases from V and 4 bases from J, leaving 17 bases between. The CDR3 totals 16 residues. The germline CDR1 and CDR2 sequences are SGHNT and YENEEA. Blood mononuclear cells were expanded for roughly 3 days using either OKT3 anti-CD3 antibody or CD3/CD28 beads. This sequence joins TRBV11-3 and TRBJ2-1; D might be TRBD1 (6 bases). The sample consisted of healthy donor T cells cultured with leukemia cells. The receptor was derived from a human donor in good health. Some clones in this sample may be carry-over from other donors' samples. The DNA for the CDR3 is TGTGCCAGCAGCTCCTCACTGGGCAGGGGTTACAATGAGCAGTTCTTC. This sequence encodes CASSSSLGRGYNEQFF. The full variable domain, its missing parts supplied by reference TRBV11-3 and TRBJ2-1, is EAGVVQSPRYKIIEKKQPVAFWCNPISGHNTLYWYLQNLGQGPELLIRYENEEAVDDSQLPKDRFSAERLKGVDSTLKIQPAELGDSAVYLCASSSSLGRGYNEQFFGPGTRLTVL.